This T cell receptor (beta chain) is from a study of blood T cell repertoires in COVID-19. Study summary: There were acute and convalescent COVID-19 samples, and they came from the United States, Italy and Spain. PBMCs, B-cell-depleted T cells, or T cells provided the cDNA or gDNA that made up the material.

Generated by immunoSEQ multiplex PCR, the TCRdb table keeps only in-frame clones and is missing some. The sample includes around 70,000 clones, just under 85% seen only once; the top ten take 36%. Germline V gives CDR1 SNHLY, CDR2 FYNNEI. V lost 5 bases, J lost 2 bases, and 4 bases stayed unmatched. The CDR3 is made up of 15 amino acids. The chain has TRBV2 and TRBJ2-3, with 10 bases matching TRBD1. The sample consisted of peripheral blood. The source is a man aged 70-80 years with acute or convalescent COVID-19. CDR3 region: CASSKDRGATDTQYF. The CDR3 nucleotides read TGTGCCAGCAGTAAGGACAGGGGGGCCACAGATACGCAGTATTTT. Supplemented by reference TRBV2 and TRBJ2-3, the full variable domain reads EPEVTQTPSHQVTQMGQEVILRCVPISNHLYFYWYRQILGQKVEFLVSFYNNEISEKSEIFDDQFSVERPDGSNFTLKIRSTKLEDSAMYFCASSKDRGATDTQYFGPGTRLTVL.